This TCR beta chain was identified in a study of shared clonotypes between healthy human individuals. Study context: Each donor's CD8 memory used one plate, CD8 naive two, each CD4 subset three.

In this sample, this clone turned up a few times. Its antigen is unidentified. Here immunoSEQ multiplex PCR was the method, and the copy in TCRdb shows in-frame clones only, minus some. The data show fewer than 150,000 clones, about two thirds seen once. Whole-study results and caveats: It was observed that around 5% of naive CD4 clonotypes were shared across a handful of donors. Memory subsets generally showed lower estimated richness than naive subsets.

This sequence was found in a woman in her thirties in good health. Sequencing was performed on memory CD8+ T cells sorted from blood. Subset indicated: CD45RO+ cells pooled with CCR7-negative TemRA cells.

This chain's CDR3 is CASTSQLVNYGYTF. CDR3 nucleotides: TGTGCCAGCACTTCTCAGTTGGTAAACTATGGCTACACCTTC. The V gene is TRBV2, the J gene TRBJ1-2; D gene ambiguous. CDR1 and CDR2 (germline): SNHLY, FYNNEI. The CDR3 contains 14 residues. V was clipped by 7 bases and J by 2 bases, with 14 bases between them. The full variable domain, in which reference TRBV2 and TRBJ1-2 provide the parts outside the CDR3, is EPEVTQTPSHQVTQMGQEVILRCVPISNHLYFYWYRQILGQKVEFLVSFYNNEISEKSEIFDDQFSVERPDGSNFTLKIRSTKLEDSAMYFCASTSQLVNYGYTFGSGTRLTVV.